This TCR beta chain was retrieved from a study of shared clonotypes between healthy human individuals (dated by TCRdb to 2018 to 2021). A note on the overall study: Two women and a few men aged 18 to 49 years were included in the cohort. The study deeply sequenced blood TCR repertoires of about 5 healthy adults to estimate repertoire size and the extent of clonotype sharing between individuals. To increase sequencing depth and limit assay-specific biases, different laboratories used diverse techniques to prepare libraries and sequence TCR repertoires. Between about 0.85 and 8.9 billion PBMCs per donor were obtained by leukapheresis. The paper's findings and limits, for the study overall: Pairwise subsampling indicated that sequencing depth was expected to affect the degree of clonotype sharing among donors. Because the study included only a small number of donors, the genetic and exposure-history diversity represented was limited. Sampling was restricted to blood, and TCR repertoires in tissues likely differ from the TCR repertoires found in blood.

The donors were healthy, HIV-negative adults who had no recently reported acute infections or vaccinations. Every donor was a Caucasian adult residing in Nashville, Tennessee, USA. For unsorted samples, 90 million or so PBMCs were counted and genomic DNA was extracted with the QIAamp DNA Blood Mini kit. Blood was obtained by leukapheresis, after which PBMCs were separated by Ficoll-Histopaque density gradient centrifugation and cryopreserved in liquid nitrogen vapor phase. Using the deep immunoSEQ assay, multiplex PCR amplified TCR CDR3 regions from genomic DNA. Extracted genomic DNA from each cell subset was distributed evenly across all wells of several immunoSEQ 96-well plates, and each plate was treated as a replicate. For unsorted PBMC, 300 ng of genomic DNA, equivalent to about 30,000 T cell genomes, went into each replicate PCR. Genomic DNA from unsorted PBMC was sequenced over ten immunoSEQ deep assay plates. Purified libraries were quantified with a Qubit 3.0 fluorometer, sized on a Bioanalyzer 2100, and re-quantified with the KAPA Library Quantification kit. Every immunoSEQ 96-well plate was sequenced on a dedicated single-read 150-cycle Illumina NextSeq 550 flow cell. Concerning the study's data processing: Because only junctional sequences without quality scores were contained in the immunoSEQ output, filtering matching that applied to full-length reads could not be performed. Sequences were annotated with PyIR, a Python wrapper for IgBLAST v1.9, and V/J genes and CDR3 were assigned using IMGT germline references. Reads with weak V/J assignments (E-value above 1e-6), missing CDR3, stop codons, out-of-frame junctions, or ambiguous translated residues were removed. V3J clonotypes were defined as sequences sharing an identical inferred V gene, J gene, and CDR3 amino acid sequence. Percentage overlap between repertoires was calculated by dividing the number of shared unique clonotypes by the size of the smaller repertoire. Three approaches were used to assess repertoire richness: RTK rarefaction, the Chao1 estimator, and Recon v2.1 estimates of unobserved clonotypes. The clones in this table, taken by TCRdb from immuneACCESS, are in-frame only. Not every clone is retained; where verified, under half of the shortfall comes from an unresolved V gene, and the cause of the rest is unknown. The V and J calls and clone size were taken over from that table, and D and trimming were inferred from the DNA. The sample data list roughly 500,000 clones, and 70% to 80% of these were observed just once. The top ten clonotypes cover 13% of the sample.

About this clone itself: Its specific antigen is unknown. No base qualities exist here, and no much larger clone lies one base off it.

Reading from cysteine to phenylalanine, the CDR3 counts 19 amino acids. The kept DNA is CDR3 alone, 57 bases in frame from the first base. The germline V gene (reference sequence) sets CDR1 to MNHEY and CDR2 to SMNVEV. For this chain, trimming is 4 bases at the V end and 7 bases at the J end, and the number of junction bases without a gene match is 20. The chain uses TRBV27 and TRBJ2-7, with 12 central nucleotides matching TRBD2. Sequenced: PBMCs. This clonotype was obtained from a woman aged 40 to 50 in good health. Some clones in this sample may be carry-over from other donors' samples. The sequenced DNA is TGTGCCAGCAGTTCCCTTGGACTAGCGGGACCCACCGGCCTTAGGGAGCAGTACTTC. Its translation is CASSSLGLAGPTGLREQYF.